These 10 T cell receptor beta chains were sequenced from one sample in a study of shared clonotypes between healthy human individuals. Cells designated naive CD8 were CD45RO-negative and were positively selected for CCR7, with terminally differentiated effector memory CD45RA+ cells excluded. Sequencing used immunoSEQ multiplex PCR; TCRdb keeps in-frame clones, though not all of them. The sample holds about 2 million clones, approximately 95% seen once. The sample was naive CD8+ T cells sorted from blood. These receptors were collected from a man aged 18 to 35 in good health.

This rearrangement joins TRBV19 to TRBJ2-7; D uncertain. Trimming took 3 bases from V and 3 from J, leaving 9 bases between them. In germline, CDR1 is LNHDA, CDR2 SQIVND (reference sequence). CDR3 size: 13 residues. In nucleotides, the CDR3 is TGTGCCAGTAGTATTAGAGAGTACTACGAGCAGTACTTC. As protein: CASSIREYYEQYF.

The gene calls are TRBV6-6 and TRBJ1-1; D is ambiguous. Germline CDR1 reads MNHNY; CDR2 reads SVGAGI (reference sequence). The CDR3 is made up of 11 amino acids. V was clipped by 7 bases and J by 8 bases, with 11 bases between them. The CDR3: CASTPGREAFF. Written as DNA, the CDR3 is TGTGCCAGCACCCCAGGCAGGGAAGCTTTCTTT.

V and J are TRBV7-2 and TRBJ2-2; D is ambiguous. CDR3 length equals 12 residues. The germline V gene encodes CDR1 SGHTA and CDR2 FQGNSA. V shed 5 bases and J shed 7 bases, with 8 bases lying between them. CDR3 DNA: TGTGCCAGCAGCCTAAGCAGCGGGGAGCTGTTTTTT. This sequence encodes CASSLSSGELFF.

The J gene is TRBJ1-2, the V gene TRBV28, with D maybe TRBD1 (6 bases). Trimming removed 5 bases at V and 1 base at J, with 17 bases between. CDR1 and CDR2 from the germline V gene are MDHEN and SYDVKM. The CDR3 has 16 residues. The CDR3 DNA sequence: TGTGCCAGCAGTGCCACAGGGAGTGAACTTAACTATGGCTACACCTTC. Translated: CASSATGSELNYGYTF.

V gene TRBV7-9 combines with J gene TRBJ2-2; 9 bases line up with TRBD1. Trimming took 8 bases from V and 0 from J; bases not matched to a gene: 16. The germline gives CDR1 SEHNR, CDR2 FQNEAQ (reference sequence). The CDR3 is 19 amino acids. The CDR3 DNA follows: TGTGCCAGCTACCATGGGGTACGGGACAGGGTTTCGAACACCGGGGAGCTGTTTTTT. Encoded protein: CASYHGVRDRVSNTGELFF.

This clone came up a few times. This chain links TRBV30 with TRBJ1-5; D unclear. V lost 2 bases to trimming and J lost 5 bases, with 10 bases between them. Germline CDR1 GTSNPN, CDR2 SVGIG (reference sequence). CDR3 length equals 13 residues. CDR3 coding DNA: TGTGCCTGGAGTTCGGCCCTGGATCAGCCCCAGCATTTT. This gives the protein CAWSSALDQPQHF.

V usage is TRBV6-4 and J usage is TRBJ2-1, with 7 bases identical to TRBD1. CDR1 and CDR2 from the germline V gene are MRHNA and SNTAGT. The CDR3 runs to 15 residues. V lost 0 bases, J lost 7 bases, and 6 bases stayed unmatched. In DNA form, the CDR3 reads TGTGCCAGCAGTGACTCCACAGGGGTTAGGAATGAGCAGTTCTTC. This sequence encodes CASSDSTGVRNEQFF.

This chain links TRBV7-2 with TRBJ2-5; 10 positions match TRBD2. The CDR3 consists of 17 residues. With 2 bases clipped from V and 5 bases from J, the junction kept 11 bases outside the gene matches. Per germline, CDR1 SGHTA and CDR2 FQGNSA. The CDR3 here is CASSLYPAGGTAETQYF. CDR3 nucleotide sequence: TGTGCCAGCAGCTTATACCCAGCGGGAGGGACGGCCGAGACCCAGTACTTC. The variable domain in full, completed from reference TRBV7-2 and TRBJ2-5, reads GAGVSQSPSNKVTEKGKDVELRCDPISGHTALYWYRQSLGQGLEFLIYFQGNSAPDKSGLPSDRFSAERTGGSVSTLTIQRTQQEDSAVYLCASSLYPAGGTAETQYFGPGTRLLVL.

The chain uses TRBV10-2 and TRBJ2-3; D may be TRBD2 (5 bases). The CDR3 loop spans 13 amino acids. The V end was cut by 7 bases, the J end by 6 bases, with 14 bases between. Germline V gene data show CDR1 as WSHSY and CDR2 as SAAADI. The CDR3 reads CASTGSASDTQYF. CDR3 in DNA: TGCGCCAGCACGGGGTCGGCCTCCGATACGCAGTATTTT.

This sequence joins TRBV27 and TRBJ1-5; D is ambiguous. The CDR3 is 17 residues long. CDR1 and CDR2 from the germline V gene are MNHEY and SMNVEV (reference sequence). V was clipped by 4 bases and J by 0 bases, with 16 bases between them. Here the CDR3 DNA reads TGTGCCAGCAGTTCGAGAGAGGGCAGAAATAGCAATCAGCCCCAGCATTTT. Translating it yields CASSSREGRNSNQPQHF.